This TCR beta chain was captured in a study of cytomegalovirus exposure and HLA in healthy donors. Study at large: The approximately 110 validation repertoires used the same platform as the 666 first-cohort repertoires, a later analysis reported. Study-wide results and limits: With high specificity and sensitivity, the classifier reportedly diagnosed cytomegalovirus status. In the 120 or so validation repertoires, about 94% of cluster scores exceeded 0, per a later analysis. Associated with cytomegalovirus, according to the listing, were around 170 TCR beta chains.

Regarding this clone: Its specificity is not known.

Clones were sequenced by immunoSEQ multiplex PCR, and TCRdb holds only the in-frame ones, with some missing. This table holds 100,000 to 150,000 clones, roughly 90% found once. Sequencing used PBMCs. The receptor was derived from a woman aged 18-29 years in good health and CMV-seronegative.

In DNA, the CDR3 is TGCAGCGCCGGAGGACAGGACTATGGCTACACCTTC. It translates to CSAGGQDYGYTF. This chain joins TRBV29-1 and TRBJ1-2, with TRBD1 matching over 7 bases. CDR1 is SQVTM and CDR2 is ANQGSEA in the germline V gene. The ends lost 7 bases at V and 3 bases at J; junction bases unmatched: 5. There are 12 residues in the CDR3.